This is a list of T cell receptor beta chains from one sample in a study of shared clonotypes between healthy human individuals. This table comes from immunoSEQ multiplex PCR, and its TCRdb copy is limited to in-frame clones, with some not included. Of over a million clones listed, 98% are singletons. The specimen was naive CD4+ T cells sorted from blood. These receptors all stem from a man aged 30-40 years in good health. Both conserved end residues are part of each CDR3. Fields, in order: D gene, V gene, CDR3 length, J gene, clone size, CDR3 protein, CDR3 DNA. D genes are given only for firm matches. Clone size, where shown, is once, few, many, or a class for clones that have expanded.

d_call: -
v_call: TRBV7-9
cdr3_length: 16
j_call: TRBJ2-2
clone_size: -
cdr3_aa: CASSLAPGANTGELFF
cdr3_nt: TGTGCCAGCAGCTTAGCGCCCGGCGCGAACACCGGGGAGCTGTTTTTT

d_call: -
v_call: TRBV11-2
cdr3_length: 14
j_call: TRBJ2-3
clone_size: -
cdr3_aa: CASSPPERTDTQYF
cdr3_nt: TGTGCCAGCAGCCCCCCAGAGCGCACAGATACGCAGTATTTT

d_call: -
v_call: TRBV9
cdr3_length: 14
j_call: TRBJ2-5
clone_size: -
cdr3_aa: CASSVGGYQETQYF
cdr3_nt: TGTGCCAGCAGCGTAGGCGGCTACCAAGAGACCCAGTACTTC

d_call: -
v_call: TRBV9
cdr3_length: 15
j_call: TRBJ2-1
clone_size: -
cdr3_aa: CASSVAPRQPNEQFF
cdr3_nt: TGTGCCAGCAGCGTAGCCCCGCGACAGCCAAATGAGCAGTTCTTC

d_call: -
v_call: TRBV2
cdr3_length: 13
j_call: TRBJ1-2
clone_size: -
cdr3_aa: CASSLGSNYGYTF
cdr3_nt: TGTGCCAGCTCCTTGGGATCTAACTATGGCTACACCTTC

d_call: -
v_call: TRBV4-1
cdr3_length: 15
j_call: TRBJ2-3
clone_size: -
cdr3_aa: CASSQAPPNSDTQYF
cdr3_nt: TGCGCCAGCAGCCAAGCGCCACCAAATTCAGATACGCAGTATTTT

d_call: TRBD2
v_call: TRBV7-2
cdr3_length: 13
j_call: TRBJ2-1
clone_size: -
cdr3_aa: CASSLERGGEQFF
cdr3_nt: TGTGCCAGCAGCTTGGAGCGGGGAGGTGAGCAGTTCTTC

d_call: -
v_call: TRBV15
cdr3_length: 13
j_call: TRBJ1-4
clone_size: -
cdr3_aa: CATSRGPDEKLFF
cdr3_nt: TGTGCCACCAGCAGAGGGCCGGATGAAAAACTGTTTTTT

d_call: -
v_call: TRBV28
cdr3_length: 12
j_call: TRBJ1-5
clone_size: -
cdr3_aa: CASSLLAQPQHF
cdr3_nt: TGTGCCAGCAGTTTGTTGGCTCAGCCCCAGCATTTT

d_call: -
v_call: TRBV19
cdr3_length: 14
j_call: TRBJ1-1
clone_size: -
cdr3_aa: CASSIERLRTEAFF
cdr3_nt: TGTGCCAGTAGTATTGAGCGACTTCGGACTGAAGCTTTCTTT

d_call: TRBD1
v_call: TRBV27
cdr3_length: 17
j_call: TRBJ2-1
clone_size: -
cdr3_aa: CASSTNRQGRSYNEQFF
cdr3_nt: TGTGCCAGCAGTACAAATCGACAGGGCCGCTCCTACAATGAGCAGTTCTTC

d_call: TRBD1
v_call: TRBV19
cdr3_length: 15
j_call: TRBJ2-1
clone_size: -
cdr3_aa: CASHGTGMIGSEQFF
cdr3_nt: TGTGCCTCTCACGGGACAGGGATGATTGGGAGTGAGCAGTTCTTC

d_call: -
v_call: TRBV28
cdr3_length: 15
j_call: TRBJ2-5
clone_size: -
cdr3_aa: CASSLFQRYQETQYF
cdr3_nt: TGTGCCAGCAGTTTGTTTCAGAGGTACCAAGAGACCCAGTACTTC

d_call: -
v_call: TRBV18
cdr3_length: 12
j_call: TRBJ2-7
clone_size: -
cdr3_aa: CASSPGAHEQYF
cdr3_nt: TGTGCCAGCTCACCAGGAGCTCACGAGCAGTACTTC

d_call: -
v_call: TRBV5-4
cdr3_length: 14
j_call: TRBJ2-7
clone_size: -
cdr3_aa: CASGVRGRAYEQYF
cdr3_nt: TGTGCCAGCGGGGTGAGGGGGAGGGCCTACGAGCAGTACTTC

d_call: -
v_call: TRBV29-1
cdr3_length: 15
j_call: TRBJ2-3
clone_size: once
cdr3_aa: CSVLRVPTSTDTQYF
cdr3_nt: TGCAGCGTTCTCCGGGTTCCTACTAGCACAGATACGCAGTATTTT

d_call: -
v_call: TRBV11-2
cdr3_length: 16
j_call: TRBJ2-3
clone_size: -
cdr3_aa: CASSLVRRQGGDTQYF
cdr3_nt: TGTGCCAGCAGCTTAGTCCGTCGACAGGGAGGAGATACGCAGTATTTT

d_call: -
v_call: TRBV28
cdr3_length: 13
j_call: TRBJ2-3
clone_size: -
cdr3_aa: CASSLQVTDTQYF
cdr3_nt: TGTGCCAGCAGTTTACAAGTCACAGATACGCAGTATTTT

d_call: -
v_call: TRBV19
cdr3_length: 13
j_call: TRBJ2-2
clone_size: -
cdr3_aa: CASRTVNTGELFF
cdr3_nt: TGTGCCAGTAGGACGGTGAACACCGGGGAGCTGTTTTTT

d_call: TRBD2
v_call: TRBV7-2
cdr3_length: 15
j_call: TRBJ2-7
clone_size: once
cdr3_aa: CASSPILAGDYEQYF
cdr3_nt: TGTGCCAGCAGCCCAATTCTAGCGGGAGACTACGAGCAGTACTTC

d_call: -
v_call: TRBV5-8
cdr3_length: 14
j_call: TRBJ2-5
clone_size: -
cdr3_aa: CASSLDVRRETQYF
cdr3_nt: TGTGCCAGCAGCTTGGATGTCAGGAGGGAGACCCAGTACTTC

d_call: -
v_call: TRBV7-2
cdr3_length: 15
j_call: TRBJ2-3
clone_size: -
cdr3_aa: CASSLAAGTADTQYF
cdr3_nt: TGTGCCAGCAGCTTAGCGGCGGGCACGGCAGATACGCAGTATTTT

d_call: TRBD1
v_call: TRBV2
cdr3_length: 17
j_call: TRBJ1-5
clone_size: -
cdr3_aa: CASSATRQGMGNQPQHF
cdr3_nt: TGTGCCAGCAGCGCAACCCGACAGGGCATGGGCAATCAGCCCCAGCATTTT

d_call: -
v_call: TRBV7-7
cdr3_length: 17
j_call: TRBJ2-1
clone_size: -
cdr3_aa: CASSLRLGGSSYNEQFF
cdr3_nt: TGTGCTAGCAGCCTGCGGTTGGGTGGCAGCTCCTACAATGAGCAGTTCTTC

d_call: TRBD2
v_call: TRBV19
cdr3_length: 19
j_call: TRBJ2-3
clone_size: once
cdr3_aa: CASSSQGPTLAGGTDTQYF
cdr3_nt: TGTGCCAGTAGTTCCCAGGGGCCTACCCTAGCGGGAGGGACAGATACGCAGTATTTT

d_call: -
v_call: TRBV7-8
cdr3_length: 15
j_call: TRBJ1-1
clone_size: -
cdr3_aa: CASSLAGQVNTEAFF
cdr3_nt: TGTGCCAGCAGCTTAGCGGGGCAGGTCAACACTGAAGCTTTCTTT

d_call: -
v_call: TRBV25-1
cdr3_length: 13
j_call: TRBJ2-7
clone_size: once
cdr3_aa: CASSEPGLYEQYF
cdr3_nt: TGTGCCAGCAGTGAACCAGGGCTCTACGAGCAGTACTTC

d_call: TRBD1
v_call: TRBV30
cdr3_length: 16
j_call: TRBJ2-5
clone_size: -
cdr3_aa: CAWSLSGTGVRETQYF
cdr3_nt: TGTGCCTGGAGTCTATCCGGGACAGGGGTCCGAGAGACCCAGTACTTC

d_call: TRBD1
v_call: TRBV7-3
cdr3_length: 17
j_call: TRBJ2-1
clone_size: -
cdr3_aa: CASSPIPAQGSYNEQFF
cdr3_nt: TGTGCCAGCAGCCCTATTCCCGCACAGGGGTCCTACAATGAGCAGTTCTTC

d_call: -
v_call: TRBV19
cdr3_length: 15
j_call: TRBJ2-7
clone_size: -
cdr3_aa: CASSIDLGTPSEQYF
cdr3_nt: TGTGCCAGTAGTATAGATCTCGGGACACCATCCGAGCAGTACTTC

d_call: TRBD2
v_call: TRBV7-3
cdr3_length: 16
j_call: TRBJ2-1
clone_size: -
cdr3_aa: CASSYLAVKSYNEQFF
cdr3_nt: TGTGCCAGCAGCTACCTAGCGGTCAAATCCTACAATGAGCAGTTCTTC

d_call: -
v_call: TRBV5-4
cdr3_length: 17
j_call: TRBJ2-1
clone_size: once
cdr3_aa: CASSGRGGGEVRNEQFF
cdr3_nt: TGTGCCAGCAGCGGTCGAGGGGGCGGGGAGGTCCGTAATGAGCAGTTCTTC

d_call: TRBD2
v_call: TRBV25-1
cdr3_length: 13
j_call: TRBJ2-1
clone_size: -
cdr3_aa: CASRASGNNEQFF
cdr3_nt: TGTGCCAGCAGGGCTAGCGGGAACAATGAGCAGTTCTTC

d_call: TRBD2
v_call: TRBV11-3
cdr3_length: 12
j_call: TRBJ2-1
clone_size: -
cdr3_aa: CASAGRGGEQFF
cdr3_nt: TGTGCCAGCGCAGGGAGGGGAGGTGAGCAGTTCTTC

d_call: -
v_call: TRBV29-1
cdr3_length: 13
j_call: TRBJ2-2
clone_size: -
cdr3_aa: CSVDRGNTGELFF
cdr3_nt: TGCAGCGTTGATCGGGGGAACACCGGGGAGCTGTTTTTT

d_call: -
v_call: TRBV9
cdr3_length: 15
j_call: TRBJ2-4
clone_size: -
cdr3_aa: CASSVGMWTKNIQYF
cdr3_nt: TGTGCCAGCAGCGTAGGTATGTGGACCAAAAACATTCAGTACTTC

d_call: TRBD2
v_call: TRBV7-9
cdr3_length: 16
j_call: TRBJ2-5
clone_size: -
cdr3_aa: CASSPGLAANQETQYF
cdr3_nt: TGTGCCAGCAGCCCAGGACTAGCGGCTAACCAAGAGACCCAGTACTTC

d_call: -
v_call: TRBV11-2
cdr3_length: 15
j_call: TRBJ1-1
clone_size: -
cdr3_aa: CASSPHGSSSKGAFF
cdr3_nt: TGTGCCAGCAGCCCCCACGGGTCTTCCTCAAAGGGCGCTTTCTTT

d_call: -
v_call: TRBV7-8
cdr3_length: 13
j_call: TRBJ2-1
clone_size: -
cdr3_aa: CASSSKGFDEQFF
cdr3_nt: TGTGCCAGCAGCTCGAAAGGTTTCGATGAGCAGTTCTTC

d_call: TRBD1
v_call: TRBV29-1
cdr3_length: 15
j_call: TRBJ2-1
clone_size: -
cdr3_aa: CSVGNPGQVYNEQFF
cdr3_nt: TGCAGCGTTGGGAATCCAGGACAGGTATACAATGAGCAGTTCTTC

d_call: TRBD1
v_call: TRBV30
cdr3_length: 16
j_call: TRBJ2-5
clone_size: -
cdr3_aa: CAWIPTRTGFLETQYF
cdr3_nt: TGTGCCTGGATTCCAACCCGGACAGGGTTTTTGGAGACCCAGTACTTC

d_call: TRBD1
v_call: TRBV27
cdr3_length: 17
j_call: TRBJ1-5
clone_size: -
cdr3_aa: CASSLKWDRWGNQPQHF
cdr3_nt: TGTGCCAGCAGTTTAAAGTGGGACAGGTGGGGCAATCAGCCCCAGCATTTT

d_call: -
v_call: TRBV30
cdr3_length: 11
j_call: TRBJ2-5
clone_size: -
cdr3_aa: CAWSVRETQYF
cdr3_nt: TGTGCCTGGAGTGTAAGGGAGACCCAGTACTTC

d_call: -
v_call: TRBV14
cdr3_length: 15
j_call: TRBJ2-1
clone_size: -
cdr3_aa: CASSQDVSRYNEQFF
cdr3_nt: TGTGCCAGCAGCCAAGATGTGAGTCGCTACAATGAGCAGTTCTTC

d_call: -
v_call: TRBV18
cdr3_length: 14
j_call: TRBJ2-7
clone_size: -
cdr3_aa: CASSLRVSPYEQYF
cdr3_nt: TGTGCCAGCTCACTCCGGGTGTCACCCTACGAGCAGTACTTC

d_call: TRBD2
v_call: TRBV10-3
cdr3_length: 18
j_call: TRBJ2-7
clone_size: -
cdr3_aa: CAISEWTSGRLGRFEQYF
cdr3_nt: TGTGCCATCAGTGAGTGGACTAGCGGGAGGTTGGGACGTTTCGAGCAGTACTTC

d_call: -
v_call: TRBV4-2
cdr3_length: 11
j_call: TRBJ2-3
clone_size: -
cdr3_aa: CASSQGGTQYF
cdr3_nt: TGTGCCAGCAGCCAGGGAGGCACGCAGTATTTT

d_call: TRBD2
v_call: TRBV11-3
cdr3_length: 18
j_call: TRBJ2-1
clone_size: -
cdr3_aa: CASSSRYGLAGTEGEQFF
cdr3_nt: TGTGCCAGCAGTTCTAGATATGGACTAGCGGGGACGGAGGGTGAGCAGTTCTTC

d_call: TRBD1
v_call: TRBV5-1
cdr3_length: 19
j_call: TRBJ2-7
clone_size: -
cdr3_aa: CASRAGPGTGGPTRYEQYF
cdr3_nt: TGCGCCAGTCGCGCAGGCCCCGGGACAGGGGGCCCCACTCGATACGAGCAGTACTTC

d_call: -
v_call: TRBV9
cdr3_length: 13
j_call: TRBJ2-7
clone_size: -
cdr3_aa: CASSVGQDYEQYF
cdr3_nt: TGTGCCAGCAGCGTGGGGCAGGACTACGAGCAGTACTTC